The rows below give T cell receptor beta chains drawn from one sample of a study of blood T cell repertoires in COVID-19. Data came from immunoSEQ multiplex PCR; TCRdb stores just in-frame clones and leaves some out. The table includes 60,000 to 65,000 clones, roughly 72% detected once. Specimen: peripheral blood. These receptors were collected from an older woman with COVID-19, enrolled during active disease. CDR3s include the opening cysteine and the closing phenylalanine or tryptophan. D genes are given only for firm matches. Size values are once, few and many counts, or a class for expanded clones, and some rows have none.

D gene	V gene	clone size	J gene	CDR3 DNA	CDR3 protein
-	TRBV14	few	TRBJ1-2	TGTGCCAGCAGCCAAGATCGCCAGGGAAACTATGGCTACACCTTC	CASSQDRQGNYGYTF
-	TRBV6-2/TRBV6-3	-	TRBJ2-1	TGTGCCAGCAGTTACGGGCAGGGTGGTGAGCAGTTCTTC	CASSYGQGGEQFF
-	TRBV11-2	few	TRBJ2-7	TGTGCCAGCAGCCCCACGGGTAGCGGCCAGTACGAGCAGTACTTC	CASSPTGSGQYEQYF
TRBD1	TRBV19	-	TRBJ1-3	TGTGCCAGTAGTACCCAGACAGGGAGCCGCTCTGGAAACACCATATATTTT	CASSTQTGSRSGNTIYF
TRBD2	TRBV27	-	TRBJ2-1	TGTGCCAGCAGCTTTAGCGGGGGCTCCTACAATGAGCAGTTCTTC	CASSFSGGSYNEQFF
TRBD1	TRBV5-6	-	TRBJ1-6	TGTGCCAGCAGCCGACAGGGGGCGGAGAATTCACCCCTCCACTTT	CASSRQGAENSPLHF
-	TRBV3-1/TRBV3-2	-	TRBJ1-2	TGTGCCAGCAGCCAAGACGTAGGCTACACCTTC	CASSQDVGYTF
-	TRBV11-1	few	TRBJ1-6	TGTGCCAGCAGCTCCACCACAGGGCTTACACCCCTCCACTTT	CASSSTTGLTPLHF
-	TRBV18	-	TRBJ1-2	TGTGCCAGCTCACCGCAGGCGGGCCAATCCACTTATGGCTACACCTTC	CASSPQAGQSTYGYTF
-	TRBV19	-	TRBJ1-2	TGTGCCAGTAGTATTGGTGAGGGCTACACCTTC	CASSIGEGYTF
-	TRBV5-1	-	TRBJ1-1	TGCGCCAGCAGCTTGGCCCCAGGGTCTAGCACTGAAGCTTTCTTT	CASSLAPGSSTEAFF
TRBD1	TRBV5-4	-	TRBJ1-6	TGTGCCAGCAGCTGGTCAACAGGGGACCATTCACCCCTCCACTTT	CASSWSTGDHSPLHF
-	TRBV7-3	once	TRBJ1-2	TGTGCCAGCAGCCCGGGGCCGGGGAGGAACTATGGCTACACCTTC	CASSPGPGRNYGYTF
TRBD1	TRBV19	-	TRBJ1-1	TGTGCCAGTAGTACAGGACAGGGAGGGTCCATGAACACTGAAGCTTTCTTT	CASSTGQGGSMNTEAFF
-	TRBV11-2	few	TRBJ2-2	TGTGCCAGCAGACCAACCGGGGTCACGAACACCGGGGAGCTGTTTTTT	CASRPTGVTNTGELFF
-	TRBV6-5	-	TRBJ1-1	TGTGCCAGCAGTTATGGCAGGTGGAACACTGAAGCTTTCTTT	CASSYGRWNTEAFF
TRBD1	TRBV19	-	TRBJ2-1	TGTGCCAGTAGAATGCAGGGGGCCCGCAATGAGCAGTTCTTC	CASRMQGARNEQFF
-	TRBV10-3	-	TRBJ1-2	TGTGCCATCAGTGCCGGGACAAACCTATTCAGCTACACCTTC	CAISAGTNLFSYTF
TRBD1	TRBV11-3	-	TRBJ1-3	TGTGCCAGCAGCCCACTCCCCGGACAGGGGGGGAGCTCTGGAAACACCATATATTTT	CASSPLPGQGGSSGNTIYF
TRBD1	TRBV28	few	TRBJ1-2	TGTGCCAGCACCGACAGGGTCGAGGGCTACACCTTC	CASTDRVEGYTF
-	TRBV19	-	TRBJ1-1	TGTGCCAGTAAGGCAGGGCTACCGAACACTGAAGCTTTCTTT	CASKAGLPNTEAFF
TRBD2	TRBV7-9	-	TRBJ2-3	TGTGCCAGCAGCATACTAGCGGGAGTGGATACGCAGTATTTT	CASSILAGVDTQYF
TRBD1	TRBV12-3/TRBV12-4	-	TRBJ1-4	TGTGCCAGGAGTGACAGGGAAAGCGAAAAACTGTTTTTT	CARSDRESEKLFF
-	TRBV19	few	TRBJ1-1	TGTGCCAGTAGTAAGACAGGCCGGACTGAAGCTTTCTTT	CASSKTGRTEAFF
-	TRBV14	-	TRBJ1-1	TGTGCCAGCAGCCAACAGGGTTTCACTGAAGCTTTCTTT	CASSQQGFTEAFF
TRBD2	TRBV29-1	-	TRBJ2-1	TGCAGCGTTGATGGACTAGCCGCCTTGGGTGAGCAGTTCTTC	CSVDGLAALGEQFF
TRBD1	TRBV7-2	few	TRBJ1-6	TGTGCCAGCAGCTTAACAGGGGTTTCACCCCTCCACTTT	CASSLTGVSPLHF
TRBD1	TRBV2	-	TRBJ1-1	TGTGCCAGCAGAGAGCAGACAGGGGGCTACACTGAAGCTTTCTTT	CASREQTGGYTEAFF
TRBD1	TRBV27	few	TRBJ1-1	TGTGCCAGCAGTCCCTGGGACAGGGTGAACACTGAAGCTTTCTTT	CASSPWDRVNTEAFF